The sequence of this TCR beta chain was determined in a study of cytomegalovirus exposure and HLA in healthy donors. PCR used 60 Vbeta primers and 13 Jbeta primers. Sequenced by immunoSEQ multiplex PCR; TCRdb stores in-frame clones only, minus some. Among around 110,000 clones listed, approximately 72% were seen once. The germline gives CDR1 SGHRS, CDR2 YFSETQ. With 0 bases removed from V and 0 bases from J, the gap between germline ends came to 7 bases. The CDR3 totals 15 residues. The table lists this clone with a few counts. The genes are TRBV5-1 and TRBJ1-3, with D perhaps TRBD1 (6 bases). The source is a man younger than 35 in good health and CMV-seronegative. Sequencing was done on a sample of PBMCs. DNA for the CDR3: TGCGCCAGCAGCTTGGGAGGGGGCTCTGGAAACACCATATATTTT. Translating it yields CASSLGGGSGNTIYF.